These 22 T cell receptor beta chains were sequenced from one sample in a study of blood T cell repertoires in COVID-19. Sequencing was performed with immunoSEQ multiplex PCR; in TCRdb, only in-frame clones are kept and a portion is missing. The sample lists 390,000 or so clones; about 90% were seen once. The sample comprised peripheral blood. These receptors all come from a woman aged 25-40 years with COVID-19, enrolled during active disease.

This sequence joins TRBV2 and TRBJ1-1; D gene ambiguous. Germline V gene lookup returns CDR1 SNHLY and CDR2 FYNNEI. The V gene lost 1 base and the J gene lost 3 bases, with 6 bases spanning the gap. CDR3 size: 13 residues. The CDR3 is CASSEGKHTEAFF. The CDR3 bases are TGTGCCAGCAGTGAAGGAAAGCACACTGAAGCTTTCTTT.

The chain uses TRBV30 and TRBJ1-3, with D hard to call. The CDR3 length is 13 residues. V gave up 5 bases and J gave up 4 bases, with 12 bases separating them. Per germline, CDR1 GTSNPN and CDR2 SVGIG (reference sequence). Here the CDR3 DNA reads TGTGCCTGGCGAATTCGCGGGGGAAACACCATATATTTT. It encodes CAWRIRGGNTIYF.

This clone was detected only once. V usage is TRBV6-6 and J usage is TRBJ1-6; TRBD1 might be the D (5 bases). The CDR3 has 16 amino acids. V lost 5 bases to trimming and J lost 10 bases, with 21 bases between them. The germline gives CDR1 MNHNY, CDR2 SVGAGI (reference sequence). The CDR3 DNA sequence: TGTGCCAGCAGTCGCTCGGCGGGGCTGGGGATCTCACCCCTCCACTTT. Protein: CASSRSAGLGISPLHF.

For the CDR3, the DNA is TGTGCCAGCAGCACCTCCGGACAGTATAATTCACCCCTCCACTTT. It is translated as CASSTSGQYNSPLHF. The J gene is TRBJ1-6, the V gene TRBV7-3, with D possibly TRBD1 on 6 matching bases. Germline V gene data show CDR1 as SGHTA and CDR2 as FQGTGA. The V end lost 5 bases, the J end lost 4 bases, and 12 bases lay between the germline ends. This CDR3 has 15 residues.

The J gene is TRBJ2-3, the V gene TRBV30; perhaps TRBD2 as D (5 bases). CDR1 GTSNPN and CDR2 SVGIG come from the germline V gene (reference sequence). This CDR3 is built from 15 residues. The V end lost 2 bases, the J end lost 2 bases, and 14 bases lay between the germline ends. The DNA of the CDR3 is TGTGCCTGGAGTCCGGGCGCCCGGGACACAGATACGCAGTATTTT. As protein: CAWSPGARDTDTQYF.

The sample holds one count of this clone. This sequence joins TRBV10-3 and TRBJ1-2; unclear D gene. V was trimmed by 6 bases and J by 2 bases, leaving 10 bases between them. The length of the CDR3 is 13 residues. CDR1 is ENHRY and CDR2 is SYGVKD in the germline V gene. The CDR3 here is CAIRKAGNYGYTF. CDR3 nucleotides: TGTGCCATCAGGAAGGCAGGAAACTATGGCTACACCTTC.

This clone was counted only a few times. The chain recombines TRBV6-5 with TRBJ2-2; D remains ambiguous. The CDR3 has 13 residues. Germline loops: CDR1 MNHEY, CDR2 SVGAGI. Between the trimmed V and J ends, which lost 2 bases and 4 bases, there was a span of 5 bases. The CDR3 DNA is TGTGCCAGCAGTTACCCCCGCACCGGGGAGCTGTTTTTT. Amino acid sequence: CASSYPRTGELFF.

This chain joins TRBV29-1 and TRBJ2-7, with D perhaps matching TRBD2 (6 bases). The CDR3 extends over 12 amino acids. Trimming removed 4 bases at V and 5 bases at J, with 12 bases between. The V gene's germline CDR1 is SQVTM and CDR2 ANQGSEA. The CDR3 DNA reads as TGCAGCGTTGTAGGACTATGGGACGAGCAGTACTTC. It yields the protein CSVVGLWDEQYF.

This clone occurred once. The V gene is TRBV28, the J gene TRBJ1-2; D is unresolved. Per the germline V gene, CDR1 is MDHEN and CDR2 is SYDVKM. The CDR3 sequence is 9 residues long. V lost 5 bases and J lost 11, with 6 bases in between. Here the CDR3 reads CASSPGYTF. The CDR3 DNA follows: TGTGCCAGCAGTCCGGGGTACACCTTC.

On this clone: The junction departs from germline at one end; a sequencing error may be responsible. V usage is TRBV18 and J usage is TRBJ1-3; TRBD1 agrees at 9 bases. CDR3 size: 16 residues. Germline-derived CDR1 and CDR2 are KGHSH and LQKENI. In DNA form, the CDR3 reads TGTGCCAGCTCCCCACCGGGACAGGGCTATGGAAACACCATATATTTT. It yields the protein CASSPPGQGYGNTIYF.

The V gene is TRBV5-1, the J gene TRBJ1-2; tentative D call: TRBD1 (5 bases). CDR1 and CDR2 from the germline V gene are SGHRS and YFSETQ. V lost 5 bases and J lost 4, with 12 bases in between. This CDR3 has 13 amino acids. CDR3 protein: CASSFDSLYGYTF. For the CDR3, the DNA is TGCGCCAGCAGTTTTGACAGTCTCTATGGCTACACCTTC.

The gene calls are TRBV5-1 and TRBJ2-5, with TRBD1 matching over 7 bases. Germline V CDR1 and CDR2: SGHRS, YFSETQ. The ends lost 5 bases at V and 1 base at J; junction bases unmatched: 5. There are 14 residues in the CDR3. The CDR3 sequence is CASRPGDSQETQYF. The CDR3 DNA reads as TGCGCCAGCAGGCCCGGGGACAGCCAAGAGACCCAGTACTTC.

This clone was picked up one time. The chain uses TRBV4-3 and TRBJ1-5; D remains unclear. The germline V gene encodes CDR1 LGHNA and CDR2 YSLEER. The CDR3 length is 16 residues. With 0 bases removed from V and 0 bases from J, the gap between germline ends came to 9 bases. As DNA, the CDR3 is TGCGCCAGCAGCCAAGATTTTTCAGATAGCAATCAGCCCCAGCATTTT. Its protein is CASSQDFSDSNQPQHF.

This clone was counted between two and nine times. The J gene is TRBJ2-1, the V gene TRBV5-1; 9 nucleotides line up with TRBD2. The CDR3 has 15 amino acids. The V segment lost 2 bases and the J segment 0 bases; nucleotides outside the gene matches: 0. Germline V gene lookup returns CDR1 SGHRS and CDR2 YFSETQ. Here the CDR3 reads CASSFSGSSYNEQFF. In nucleotides, the CDR3 is TGCGCCAGCAGCTTTAGCGGGAGCTCCTACAATGAGCAGTTCTTC.

J is TRBJ2-3 and V is TRBV19; 10 bases are a match to TRBD2. The CDR3 length is 18 residues. The ends lost 3 bases at V and 5 bases at J; junction bases unmatched: 14. CDR1 and CDR2 from the germline V gene are LNHDA and SQIVND (reference sequence). This CDR3 reads CASSISVVLAGEGDTQYF. In nucleotides, the CDR3 is TGTGCCAGTAGTATCTCTGTTGTCCTAGCGGGAGAGGGAGATACGCAGTATTTT. The full variable domain, in which reference TRBV19 and TRBJ2-3 provide the parts outside the CDR3, is DGGITQSPKYLFRKEGQNVTLSCEQNLNHDAMYWYRQDPGQGLRLIYYSQIVNDFQKGDIAEGYSVSREKKESFPLTVTSAQKNPTAFYLCASSISVVLAGEGDTQYFGPGTRLTVL.

As concerns this clone: Distinct nucleotide sequences in the sample also encode this CDR3. V gene TRBV27 combines with J gene TRBJ2-7; TRBD1 matches 9 bases. CDR1 and CDR2 from the germline V gene are MNHEY and SMNVEV (reference sequence). Trimming at V came to 2 bases and at J to 1 base, leaving 0 bases not matched to a gene. The CDR3 totals 14 residues. DNA for the CDR3: TGTGCCAGCAGTTTAGGGACAGGGTCCTACGAGCAGTACTTC. Translated, it gives CASSLGTGSYEQYF.

The chain combines TRBV6-6 with TRBJ1-2; the match to TRBD1 covers 7 bases. The ends lost 2 bases at V and 9 bases at J; junction bases unmatched: 6. The germline CDR1 and CDR2 sequences are MNHNY and SVGAGI (reference sequence). CDR3 length equals 13 residues. CDR3 amino acids: CASSYTDRDRYTF. CDR3 sequence (DNA): TGTGCCAGCAGTTACACCGACAGGGATCGCTACACCTTC.

The chain carries TRBV10-1 and TRBJ2-7; D possibly corresponds to TRBD2 (6 bases). Trimming took 2 bases from V and 4 from J, leaving 9 bases between them. CDR1 is WNHNN, CDR2 SYGVQD, per germline (reference sequence). The CDR3 has 13 residues. For the CDR3, the DNA is TGCGCCAGCAGTGAGGCGGGAAGGTACGAGCAGTACTTC. Protein product: CASSEAGRYEQYF.

The rearrangement links TRBV15 to TRBJ2-6; 7 bases line up with TRBD1. The germline gives CDR1 LNHNV, CDR2 YYDKDF (reference sequence). Losses at the gene ends were 5 bases for V and 0 bases for J; bases not matched to a gene: 1. The CDR3 extends over 15 amino acids. The CDR3 nucleotides are TGTGCCACCAGCGCAGGGGGCTCTGGGGCCAACGTCCTGACTTTC. The encoded protein is CATSAGGSGANVLTF.

The CDR3 coding sequence is TGTGCCAGCGATTCCTCGGGCGCGGGGGACTATGGCTACACCTTC. Its translation is CASDSSGAGDYGYTF. The chain carries TRBV28 and TRBJ1-2, with D perhaps matching TRBD1 (5 bases). The CDR3 length is 15 residues. CDR1 is MDHEN and CDR2 is SYDVKM in the germline V gene. V lost 8 bases and J 3 bases, leaving 19 bases between the germline ends.

A note on this clone: Other DNA sequences in the sample encode the same CDR3. This sequence joins TRBV5-4 and TRBJ1-5; 10 positions match TRBD1. V gave up 4 bases and J gave up 5 bases; unmatched junction bases: 3. In germline, CDR1 is SGHNT, CDR2 YYREEE (reference sequence). The CDR3 loop spans 14 amino acids. CDR3 region: CASSPGTGDQPQHF. In nucleotides, the CDR3 is TGTGCCAGCAGCCCCGGGACAGGGGATCAGCCCCAGCATTTT.

The CDR3 spells CAISESASLAGAYEQYF. The CDR3 DNA reads TGTGCCATCAGTGAGTCGGCTAGTCTAGCGGGTGCCTACGAGCAGTACTTC. V gene TRBV10-3 combines with J gene TRBJ2-7; 8 bases match TRBD2. V was clipped by 0 bases and J by 2 bases; unmatched bases: 9. The germline CDR1 and CDR2 sequences are ENHRY and SYGVKD. The CDR3 has 17 amino acids.